This entry features one TCR beta chain sequence. The V gene's germline CDR1 is SGHRS and CDR2 YFSETQ. The CDR3 runs 16 residues. V shed 4 bases and J 2 bases; nucleotides not matched to a gene: 7. Assay: immunoSEQ multiplex PCR; the TCRdb copy retains only in-frame clones and omits some. The table has approximately 50,000 clones, 85% to 95% seen once. This sample stems from a study of technical replicates of blood from a handful of donors. The V call is TRBV5-1, the J call TRBJ1-4; 8 positions agree with TRBD1. This receptor was obtained from a human donor in good health. Sequenced sample: T cells isolated from PBMCs. CDR3 amino acids: CASSPGTGSTNEKLFF. CDR3 nucleotide sequence: TGCGCCAGCAGCCCCGGGACAGGAAGTACTAATGAAAAACTGTTTTTT.